This T cell receptor (beta chain) comes out of a study of cytomegalovirus exposure and HLA in healthy donors. Between the trimmed V and J ends, which lost 8 bases and 2 bases, there was a span of 15 bases. Looked up from germline, CDR1 is LNHDA and CDR2 is SQIVND (reference sequence). This CDR3 comprises 15 residues. Details on this clone: Its antigen is as yet unknown.

Primers for the PCR totalled 60 Vbeta and 13 Jbeta. Libraries were prepared by immunoSEQ multiplex PCR; TCRdb keeps only in-frame clonotypes and omits some of them. The repertoire consists of hundreds of thousands of clones, with 70% to 80% occurring once and the leading ten covering over 3.5%. The study, taken as a whole, reports: Later analysis identified around 15,000 TCR beta sequences associated with HLA alleles, using a false discovery rate threshold of 0.05. Cytomegalovirus-associated status was assigned to approximately 160 TCR beta chains. Presence/absence analyses rested on an assumption that sequencing depth was roughly uniform across donors.

The genes are TRBV19 and TRBJ1-4, with D possibly TRBD1 on 5 matching bases. Sequencing input: PBMCs. The receptor comes from a male donor in good health and CMV-seronegative. The CDR3 DNA reads as TGTGCCAGTGGGGCGACCAGACGGACTAATGAAAAACTGTTTTTT. Translated, it gives CASGATRRTNEKLFF. Variable domain in full (rest from reference TRBV19 and TRBJ1-4): DGGITQSPKYLFRKEGQNVTLSCEQNLNHDAMYWYRQDPGQGLRLIYYSQIVNDFQKGDIAEGYSVSREKKESFPLTVTSAQKNPTAFYLCASGATRRTNEKLFFGSGTQLSVL.